One and the same sample provided the 23 T cell receptor beta chains below, sequenced in a study of shared clonotypes between healthy human individuals. Method: immunoSEQ multiplex PCR; TCRdb's copy keeps in-frame clones and lacks some. The repertoire consists of roughly 170,000 clones, with about 66% occurring once and the leading ten covering about 10%. The sample taken for sequencing was memory CD4+ T cells sorted from blood. Described subset: CD45RA-negative fraction. These receptors came from a man aged 25 to 45 in good health.

The rearrangement uses TRBV11-2 and TRBJ2-7; D remains ambiguous. This CDR3 contains 14 residues. V lost 6 bases, J lost 4 bases, and 16 bases lay in between. Per germline, CDR1 SGHAT and CDR2 FQNNGV. The CDR3: CASSQSRIRYEQYF. The DNA of the CDR3 is TGTGCCAGCAGTCAATCCCGGATCCGATACGAGCAGTACTTC.

The J gene is TRBJ2-4, the V gene TRBV11-1; tentative D call: TRBD2 (6 bases). V lost 2 bases to trimming and J lost 5 bases, with 16 bases between them. The CDR3 contains 16 residues. Germline CDR1 is SGHAT and CDR2 is FQDESV (reference sequence). The CDR3 here is CASSLFSGPLENIQYF. Written as DNA, the CDR3 is TGTGCCAGCAGCTTATTTAGCGGCCCCCTGGAAAACATTCAGTACTTC.

This clone was observed a single time. The chain uses TRBV5-8 and TRBJ1-1; D call uncertain. The CDR3 loop spans 12 amino acids. Germline CDR1 SGHTS, CDR2 YDEGEE. V lost 1 base, J lost 3 bases, and 4 bases lay in between. The CDR3 sequence: CASSLSYTEAFF. DNA of the CDR3: TGTGCCAGCAGCTTGAGTTACACTGAAGCTTTCTTT.

V is TRBV5-1 and J is TRBJ2-1; D gene uncertain. The V end lost 7 bases, the J end lost 5 bases, and 16 bases lay between the germline ends. CDR1 SGHRS and CDR2 YFSETQ come from the germline V gene. CDR3 size: 14 residues. The CDR3 spells CASSPATTDNEQFF. The CDR3 DNA reads as TGCGCCAGCTCCCCCGCCACGACGGACAATGAGCAGTTCTTC.

The V call is TRBV5-6, the J call TRBJ2-7; tentatively, D is TRBD1 or TRBD2 (5 bases each). V was clipped by 2 bases and J by 3 bases, with 24 bases between them. This CDR3 spans 18 amino acids. The germline gives CDR1 SGHDT, CDR2 YYEEEE. The CDR3 loop is CASSLWAVSPGPRYEQYF. The DNA of the CDR3 is TGTGCCAGCAGCTTATGGGCCGTATCTCCGGGACCCCGCTACGAGCAGTACTTC.

The table lists this clone with many counts. This sequence joins TRBV2 and TRBJ1-2; no reliable D call. The V end lost 3 bases, the J end lost 5 bases, and 4 bases lay between the germline ends. The germline V gene has CDR1 SNHLY and CDR2 FYNNEI. The CDR3 spans 11 residues. In DNA, the CDR3 is TGTGCCAGCAGTGAGGAGTATGGCTACACCTTC. It is translated as CASSEEYGYTF.

The chain combines TRBV7-9 with TRBJ2-3; tentative D call: TRBD2 (6 bases). Germline V CDR1 and CDR2: SEHNR, FQNEAQ (reference sequence). V lost 3 bases and J lost 2, with 9 bases in between. This CDR3 spans 14 amino acids. For the CDR3, the DNA is TGTGCCAGCAGCTTGGCGGGGCACACAGATACGCAGTATTTT. As protein: CASSLAGHTDTQYF.

This chain uses TRBV27 with TRBJ2-5, with D unresolved. The CDR3 runs 14 residues. Trimming left V 0 bases short and J 6 bases short, with 11 bases between. From germline, CDR1 is MNHEY and CDR2 SMNVEV (reference sequence). CDR3 amino acids: CASSLSAGRKTQYF. Written as DNA, the CDR3 is TGTGCCAGCAGTTTATCTGCCGGAAGGAAGACCCAGTACTTC.

The gene calls are TRBV5-1 and TRBJ2-5; D is unclear. The CDR3 has 14 residues. Between the trimmed V and J ends, which lost 3 bases and 4 bases, there was a span of 13 bases. CDR1 is SGHRS, CDR2 YFSETQ, per germline. CDR3 sequence reads: CASSSLIPRETQYF. CDR3 DNA: TGCGCCAGCAGCTCCCTGATCCCAAGAGAGACCCAGTACTTC. The full variable domain, completed using reference TRBV5-1 and TRBJ2-5, is KAGVTQTPRYLIKTRGQQVTLSCSPISGHRSVSWYQQTPGQGLQFLFEYFSETQRNKGNFPGRFSGRQFSNSRSEMNVSTLELGDSALYLCASSSLIPRETQYFGPGTRLLVL.

V and J are TRBV7-9 and TRBJ2-3; 7 nucleotides agree with TRBD2. The V and J ends lost 2 bases and 5 bases, in that order; junction bases with no gene match: 7. The germline V gene has CDR1 SEHNR and CDR2 FQNEAQ (reference sequence). The CDR3 runs to 15 residues. CDR3 sequence reads: CASSLQGGEEDTQYF. Written as DNA, the CDR3 is TGTGCCAGCAGCTTACAGGGAGGGGAAGAAGATACGCAGTATTTT.

The J gene is TRBJ2-5, the V gene TRBV5-8, with TRBD2 matching 7 bases. From germline, CDR1 is SGHTS and CDR2 YDEGEE. The CDR3 is 14 residues long. V dropped 4 bases and J dropped 5; count of bases not matched to a gene: 8. CDR3 loop: CASSPSGEGETQYF. CDR3 nucleotide sequence: TGTGCCAGCAGCCCGAGCGGGGAGGGGGAGACCCAGTACTTC.

The chain has TRBV14 and TRBJ2-7; D is possibly TRBD1 or TRBD2 (6 bases each). The CDR3 has 15 amino acids. The V and J ends lost 4 bases and 3 bases respectively, with 16 bases between them. CDR1 is SGHDN and CDR2 is FVKESK in the germline V gene. CDR3 nucleotides: TGTGCCAGCAGCCGCGGGATCCTAGGGGGCTACGAGCAGTACTTC. Its protein product is CASSRGILGGYEQYF.

Here the CDR3 reads CASSLMYGSYEQYF. The CDR3, as DNA: TGTGCCAGCAGCTTAATGTACGGATCCTACGAGCAGTACTTC. The chain employs TRBV7-2 and TRBJ2-7; D gene ambiguous. Germline values: CDR1 SGHTA, CDR2 FQGNSA. CDR3 length: 14 residues. Trimming took 2 bases from V and 1 from J, leaving 9 bases between them.

V usage is TRBV25-1 and J usage is TRBJ2-7; 7 bases are a match to TRBD1. Germline V gene lookup returns CDR1 MGHDK and CDR2 SYGVNS. Germline trimming cut 4 bases from V and 9 bases from J; bases unmatched to any gene: 12. This CDR3 region has 14 residues. In nucleotides, the CDR3 is TGTGCCAGCAGTGGTTACAGGGGCTACGAGCGGCAGTACTTC. Protein sequence: CASSGYRGYERQYF.

This chain joins TRBV7-9 and TRBJ2-7; 15 positions agree with TRBD2. V dropped 3 bases and J dropped 3; count of bases not matched to a gene: 0. Germline CDR1 SEHNR, CDR2 FQNEAQ (reference sequence). The CDR3 has 15 residues. The CDR3 protein is CASSLGLAGGYEQYF. The CDR3 DNA reads TGTGCCAGCAGCTTGGGACTAGCGGGGGGCTACGAGCAGTACTTC.

The table lists this clone with a count of one. The V call is TRBV9, the J call TRBJ2-3; D possibly corresponds to TRBD1 (6 bases). This CDR3 has 14 residues. Trimming stripped 0 bases from V and 6 bases from J, with 11 bases between. CDR1 and CDR2 (germline): SGDLS, YYNGEE. The CDR3 nucleotides read TGTGCCAGCAGCGTAGCTATGAGGGGGGATACGCAGTATTTT. Its translation: CASSVAMRGDTQYF.

This sequence joins TRBV5-4 and TRBJ2-5, with D perhaps TRBD1 or TRBD2 (6 bases each). Germline CDR1 SGHNT, CDR2 YYREEE (reference sequence). This CDR3 has 15 residues. Trimming stripped 3 bases from V and 5 bases from J, with 17 bases between. CDR3 in DNA: TGTGCCAGCAGCTCCGGGGGCGGGCTTGGGGAGACCCAGTACTTC. Translating it yields CASSSGGGLGETQYF.

Comment on this clone: Other DNA variants within this sample encode the same CDR3. The chain combines TRBV7-9 with TRBJ2-3; TRBD1 might be the D (6 bases). Trimming cost V 5 bases and J 4 bases, with 10 bases left between them. The germline CDR1 and CDR2 sequences are SEHNR and FQNEAQ (reference sequence). CDR3 length: 13 residues. CDR3 sequence reads: CASSPRGPDTQYF. In DNA form, the CDR3 reads TGTGCCAGCAGCCCCAGGGGACCAGATACGCAGTATTTT.

CDR3 region: CASSRGTGWPDTQYF. CDR3 nucleotides: TGTGCCAGCAGCCGCGGGACAGGGTGGCCAGATACGCAGTATTTT. The chain couples TRBV7-9 to TRBJ2-3; 9 bases match TRBD1. The CDR3 loop spans 15 amino acids. With 5 bases clipped from V and 4 bases from J, the junction kept 7 bases outside the gene matches. Germline V gene sequence: CDR1 SEHNR, CDR2 FQNEAQ (reference sequence).

The chain is built from TRBV27 and TRBJ1-5; D is undetermined. The germline V gene has CDR1 MNHEY and CDR2 SMNVEV (reference sequence). There are 20 residues in the CDR3. The V and J ends lost 8 bases and 0 bases respectively, with 29 bases between them. The CDR3 region has the DNA TGTGCCAGCGATTACCGGACCGGAGGTCATGAGAGATATAGCAATCAGCCCCAGCATTTT. Translated: CASDYRTGGHERYSNQPQHF.

The rearrangement joins TRBV11-3 to TRBJ2-1; 7 nucleotides align to TRBD1. The junction had 4 bases not matched to a gene; V was cut back by 5 bases and J by 0 bases. The germline CDR1 and CDR2 sequences are SGHNT and YENEEA. There are 15 residues in the CDR3. CDR3 sequence: CASSQGQSSYNEQFF. CDR3 DNA: TGTGCCAGCAGCCAGGGACAGAGCTCCTACAATGAGCAGTTCTTC. Looking up the rest from reference TRBV11-3 and TRBJ2-1 gives the full variable domain: EAGVVQSPRYKIIEKKQPVAFWCNPISGHNTLYWYLQNLGQGPELLIRYENEEAVDDSQLPKDRFSAERLKGVDSTLKIQPAELGDSAVYLCASSQGQSSYNEQFFGPGTRLTVL.

Ten or more counts support this clone. The chain is built from TRBV30 and TRBJ2-7; D is perhaps TRBD1 or TRBD2 (6 bases each). The CDR3 is 14 amino acids. Germline V lookup: CDR1 GTSNPN, CDR2 SVGIG (reference sequence). With 4 bases removed from V and 0 bases from J, the gap between germline ends came to 13 bases. The CDR3 loop is CAWNSGGRSYEQYF. Written as DNA, the CDR3 is TGTGCCTGGAATTCTGGGGGGCGCTCCTACGAGCAGTACTTC. Full variable domain (rest looked up from reference TRBV30 and TRBJ2-7): SQTIHQWPATLVQPVGSPLSLECTVEGTSNPNLYWYRQAAGRGLQLLFYSVGIGQISSEVPQNLSASRPQDRQFILSSKKLLLSDSGFYLCAWNSGGRSYEQYFGPGTRLTVT.

The V call is TRBV18, the J call TRBJ2-7, with 10 bases aligning to TRBD1. The CDR3 spans 15 residues. V dropped 2 bases and J dropped 6; count of bases not matched to a gene: 7. Germline assignment: CDR1 KGHSH and CDR2 LQKENI. CDR3 in amino acids: CASSPSLGTGVEQYF. In DNA, the CDR3 is TGTGCCAGCTCACCATCCCTCGGGACAGGGGTCGAGCAGTACTTC.